The 17 T cell receptor beta chains given below trace back to one sample, sequenced in a study of metastatic and nonmetastatic thyroid tumors. TCRdb re-called clones via MiXCR from the PCR reads. In the table there are about 70,000 clones, 15% to 20% of which are singletons. There were no patients who had received any treatment before thyroid surgery. The sample taken for sequencing was blood. Receptors originate from a female donor with papillary thyroid cancer or a benign thyroid nodule (not recorded which). Some clones in this sample may be carry-over from other donors' samples.

This clone has a count of ten or more. This chain joins TRBV18 and TRBJ2-7; 7 nucleotides line up with TRBD1. The CDR3 sequence is 15 residues long. Germline assignment: CDR1 KGHSH and CDR2 LQKENI. Trimming cost V 3 bases and J 2 bases; bases outside gene matches: 7. CDR3 DNA: TGTGCCAGCTCACCTGAGTTACAGGGGACCTACGAGCAGTACTTC. Protein: CASSPELQGTYEQYF.

The V and J genes are TRBV7-2 and TRBJ2-2, with D perhaps TRBD2 (6 bases). V lost 1 base to trimming and J lost 1 base, with 7 bases between them. This CDR3 is 15 amino acids long. Germline V gene data show CDR1 as SGHTA and CDR2 as FQGNSA. CDR3 residues: CASSLEAGNTGELFF. The CDR3 nucleotides are TGTGCCAGCAGCTTAGAAGCGGGGAACACCGGGGAGCTGTTTTTT.

In its sample, this clone was seen many times. This chain's CDR3 is CASRGTLSSYEQYF. The DNA for the CDR3 is TGTGCCAGCAGGGGGACTTTGTCCTCCTACGAGCAGTACTTC. The rearrangement links TRBV6-1 to TRBJ2-7; TRBD2 is a possible D gene (6 bases). V was clipped by 6 bases and J by 0 bases, with 12 bases between them. Per germline, CDR1 MNHNS and CDR2 SASEGT. The length of the CDR3 is 14 residues.

This clone was counted many times. The chain joins TRBV11-1 to TRBJ2-1; possible D gene TRBD2, 5 bases. The CDR3 length is 17 residues. The germline V and J ends were trimmed by 1 base and 0 bases, with 13 bases remaining between them. Germline V gene sequence: CDR1 SGHAT, CDR2 FQDESV (reference sequence). DNA of the CDR3: TGTGCCAGCAGCTTAGATGCTAGCAGAAACTCCTACAATGAGCAGTTCTTC. Translating gives CASSLDASRNSYNEQFF.

This clone was recorded at least ten times. The rearrangement links TRBV9 to TRBJ2-1, with D possibly being TRBD1 or TRBD2 (5 bases each). Germline-derived CDR1 and CDR2 are SGDLS and YYNGEE. Trimming shortened V by 2 bases and J by 10 bases, and 16 bases separated the two germline ends. CDR3 size: 14 residues. CDR3 nucleotide sequence: TGTGCCAGCAGCGTCCCTGAAGGGACGGGGGAGCAGTTCTTC. Amino acids: CASSVPEGTGEQFF.

The V call is TRBV10-3, the J call TRBJ2-7, with D hard to call. V was trimmed by 0 bases and J by 6 bases, leaving 18 bases between them. This CDR3 spans 16 amino acids. Germline CDR1 reads ENHRY; CDR2 reads SYGVKD. CDR3 sequence reads: CAISESTVVSIGEQYF. CDR3 bases: TGTGCCATCAGTGAGTCTACGGTAGTTAGTATAGGCGAGCAGTACTTC.

As for this clone: This sample includes further DNA sequences coding for the same CDR3. The chain uses TRBV5-1 and TRBJ1-1; D is unresolved. Trimming took off 0 bases at V and 2 bases at J, with 2 bases between the two ends. CDR1 and CDR2 from the germline V gene are SGHRS and YFSETQ. CDR3 length: 12 amino acids. The CDR3 loop is CASSLDNTEAFF. DNA for the CDR3: TGCGCCAGCAGCTTGGACAACACTGAAGCTTTCTTT.

This clone was observed a few times. The chain joins TRBV28 to TRBJ2-7; 7 nucleotides agree with TRBD2. The germline CDR1 and CDR2 sequences are MDHEN and SYDVKM. The CDR3 consists of 14 residues. Unmatched junction bases numbered 7, after V lost 5 bases and J lost 3 bases. The CDR3: CASSTAGTIYEQYF. CDR3 nucleotides: TGTGCCAGCAGTACGGCCGGGACTATCTACGAGCAGTACTTC.

At least ten counts were recorded for this clone. V gene TRBV10-3 combines with J gene TRBJ2-7; 14 bases line up with TRBD2. Germline CDR1 reads ENHRY; CDR2 reads SYGVKD. Trimming at V came to 8 bases and at J to 5 bases, leaving 8 bases not matched to a gene. The CDR3 covers 15 residues. Written as DNA, the CDR3 is TGTGCCATCGGGGGACTAGCGGGAGTGGAAGACGAGCAGTACTTC. This translates into CAIGGLAGVEDEQYF.

This clone has at least ten counts. V gene TRBV6-4 combines with J gene TRBJ1-2; 11 positions match TRBD1. Germline CDR1 reads MRHNA; CDR2 reads SNTAGT. The CDR3 consists of 17 residues. The trim removed 0 bases at V and 6 bases at J, leaving 9 bases unmatched. The DNA for the CDR3 is TGTGCCAGCAGTGACTCCGGGACAGGGGGTAAATTCGATGGCTACACCTTC. Encoded protein: CASSDSGTGGKFDGYTF.

The V gene is TRBV27, the J gene TRBJ1-1; no clear D. V lost 5 bases and J lost 1, with 17 bases in between. Germline CDR1 is MNHEY and CDR2 is SMNVEV (reference sequence). The CDR3 has 16 amino acids. CDR3 coding DNA: TGTGCCAGCAGTCCTCACCCGAAGTGGGGGAACACTGAAGCTTTCTTT. It yields the protein CASSPHPKWGNTEAFF.

This clone has at least ten counts. This chain connects TRBV6-1 to TRBJ2-1; TRBD2 is a possible D gene (6 bases). CDR1 is MNHNS and CDR2 is SASEGT in the germline V gene. CDR3 length: 12 amino acids. Deletions cut 6 bases from V and 7 bases from J, with 10 bases between. Written as DNA, the CDR3 is TGTGCCAGCAGCTCCGGGGGAAATGAGCAGTTCTTC. This codes for CASSSGGNEQFF.

The chain carries TRBV20-1 and TRBJ1-2; perhaps TRBD1 as D (6 bases). CDR3 length: 12 residues. Trimming shortened V by 2 bases and J by 5 bases, and 9 bases separated the two germline ends. From germline, CDR1 is DFQATT and CDR2 SNEGSKA (reference sequence). CDR3 protein: CSARNRDYGYTF. For the CDR3, the DNA is TGCAGTGCTAGAAACAGGGATTATGGCTACACCTTC.

This clone was seen repeatedly, ten times or more. The V and J genes are TRBV10-2 and TRBJ2-1; 8 bases map to TRBD2. The CDR3 contains 18 residues. Germline V CDR1 and CDR2: WSHSY, SAAADI. Trimming cost V 2 bases and J 6 bases; bases outside gene matches: 15. Written as DNA, the CDR3 is TGCGCCAGCAGTGAGGGAGTGCTAGCGGGCCCCAAATCCAATGAGCAGTTCTTC. This sequence encodes CASSEGVLAGPKSNEQFF.

This clone showed up just once. This chain joins TRBV11-3 and TRBJ2-3; perhaps D is TRBD1 or TRBD2 (5 bases each). Germline loops: CDR1 SGHNT, CDR2 YENEEA. Trimming pared 7 bases from V and 6 bases from J, leaving 20 bases between. The CDR3 is made up of 15 amino acids. CDR3 nucleotide sequence: TGTGCCAGCACCCCGCGAGGGGATGACGCGGATACGCAGTATTTT. It is translated as CASTPRGDDADTQYF.

This clone has only a few counts. The chain joins TRBV29-1 to TRBJ2-1; 12 bases are shared with TRBD1. The CDR3 is 14 amino acids. V gave up 7 bases and J gave up 7 bases; unmatched junction bases: 8. Germline CDR1 is SQVTM and CDR2 is ANQGSEA. CDR3: CSGGRDRGRNEQFF. The CDR3 nucleotides are TGCAGCGGCGGCCGGGACAGGGGGCGGAATGAGCAGTTCTTC.

This clone was seen a few times. The chain uses TRBV12-3 or TRBV12-4 and TRBJ2-5; 9 positions match TRBD1. With 7 bases clipped from V and 5 bases from J, the junction kept 8 bases outside the gene matches. This CDR3 spans 14 amino acids. In DNA form, the CDR3 reads TGTGCCAGCACCCCGGGACAGGGAGGGGAGACCCAGTACTTC. This codes for CASTPGQGGETQYF.